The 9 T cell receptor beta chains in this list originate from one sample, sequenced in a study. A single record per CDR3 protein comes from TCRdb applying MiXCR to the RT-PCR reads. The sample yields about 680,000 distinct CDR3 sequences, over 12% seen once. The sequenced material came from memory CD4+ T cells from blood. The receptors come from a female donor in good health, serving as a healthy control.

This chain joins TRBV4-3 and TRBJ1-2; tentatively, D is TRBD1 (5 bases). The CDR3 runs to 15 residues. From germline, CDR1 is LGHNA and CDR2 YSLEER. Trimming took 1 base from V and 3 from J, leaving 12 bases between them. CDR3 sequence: CASSQVFRGDYGYTF. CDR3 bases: TGCGCCAGCAGCCAAGTCTTCCGGGGGGACTATGGCTACACCTTC.

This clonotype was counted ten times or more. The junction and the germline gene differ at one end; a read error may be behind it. CDR3 in DNA: TGCGCCAGCAGCGTCGGGGGGGCAGGCACCGGGGAGCTGTTTTTT. Translated: CASSVGGAGTGELFF. The chain uses TRBV9 and TRBJ2-2; TRBD2 agrees at 8 bases. Germline lookup yields CDR1 SGDLS and CDR2 YYNGEE. The CDR3 spans 15 residues.

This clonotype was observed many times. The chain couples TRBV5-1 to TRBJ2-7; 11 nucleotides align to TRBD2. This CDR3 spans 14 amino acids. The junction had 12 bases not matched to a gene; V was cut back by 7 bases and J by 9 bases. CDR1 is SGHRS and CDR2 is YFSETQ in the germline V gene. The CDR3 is CASGLGLAEERQYF. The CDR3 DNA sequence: TGCGCCAGCGGATTGGGACTAGCGGAAGAAAGGCAGTACTTC.

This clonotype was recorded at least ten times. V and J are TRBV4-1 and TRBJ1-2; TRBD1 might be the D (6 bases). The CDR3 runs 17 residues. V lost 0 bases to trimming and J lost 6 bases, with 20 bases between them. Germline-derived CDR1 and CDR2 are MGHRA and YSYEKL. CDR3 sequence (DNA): TGCGCCAGCAGCCAAGATATATCTCGGGGGCAGATAAATGGCTACACCTTC. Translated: CASSQDISRGQINGYTF.

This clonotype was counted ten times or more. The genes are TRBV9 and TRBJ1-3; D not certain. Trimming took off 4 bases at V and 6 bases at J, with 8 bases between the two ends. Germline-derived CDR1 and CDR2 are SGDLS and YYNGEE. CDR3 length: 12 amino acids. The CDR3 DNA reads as TGTGCCAGCAGCCCCTGGGTAAACACCATATATTTT. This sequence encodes CASSPWVNTIYF.

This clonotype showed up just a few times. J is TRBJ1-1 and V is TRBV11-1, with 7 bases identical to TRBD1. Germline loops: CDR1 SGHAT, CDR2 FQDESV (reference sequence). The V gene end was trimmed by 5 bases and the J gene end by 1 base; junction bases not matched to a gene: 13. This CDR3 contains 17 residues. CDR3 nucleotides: TGTGCCAGCAGCCTGATGCCAGGGGGGATCCAGAACACTGAAGCTTTCTTT. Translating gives CASSLMPGGIQNTEAFF.

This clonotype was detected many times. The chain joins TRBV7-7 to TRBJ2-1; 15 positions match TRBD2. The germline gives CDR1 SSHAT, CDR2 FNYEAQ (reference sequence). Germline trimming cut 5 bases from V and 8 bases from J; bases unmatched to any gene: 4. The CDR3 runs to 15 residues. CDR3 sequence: CASSPGLAGGDEQFF. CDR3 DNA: TGTGCCAGCAGCCCCGGACTAGCGGGGGGGGATGAGCAGTTCTTC.

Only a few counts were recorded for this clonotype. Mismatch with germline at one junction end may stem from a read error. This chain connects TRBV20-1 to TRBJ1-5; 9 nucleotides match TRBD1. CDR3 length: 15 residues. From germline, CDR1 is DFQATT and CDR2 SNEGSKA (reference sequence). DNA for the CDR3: TGCAGTGCTACCGATACAGGGGGCAGCAGTCAGCCCCAGCATTTT. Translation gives CSATDTGGSSQPQHF.

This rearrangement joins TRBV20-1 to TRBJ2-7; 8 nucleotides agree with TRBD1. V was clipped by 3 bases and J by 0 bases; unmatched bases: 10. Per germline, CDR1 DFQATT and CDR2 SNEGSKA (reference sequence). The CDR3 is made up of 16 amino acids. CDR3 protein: CSASPSGQGSSYEQYF. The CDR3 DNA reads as TGCAGTGCTAGCCCCTCCGGACAGGGCAGCTCCTACGAGCAGTACTTC.